Listed below are T cell receptor beta chains from one sample, sequenced in a study of graft-versus-host responses after intestinal transplantation. The assay was immunoSEQ multiplex PCR, and TCRdb's table has in-frame clones only and misses some. This sample has 3,500 to 4,500 clones; 60% to 75% occur once, and the top ten carry around 7.2%. The sequenced sample was ileum tissue, obtained 105 days after intestinal transplantation. These receptors came from a human patient who received an intestinal transplant, so some T cells may come from the graft donor. Both conserved end residues are part of each CDR3. The order of the fields is J gene, V gene, D gene, clone size, CDR3 DNA, CDR3 protein. D genes are given only for firm matches. Where a row states a size, it is once, few, many or the class of an expanded clone; other rows omit it.

>TRBJ1-1|TRBV27|-|-
TGTGCCAGCAGTCCCCTCGATTGGGACACTGAAGCTTTCTTT
CASSPLDWDTEAFF
>TRBJ2-2|TRBV10-1|TRBD1|few
TGCGCCAGCAGTGAGCGGACAGGATTGAGGTGGACCGGGGAGCTGTTTTTT
CASSERTGLRWTGELFF
>TRBJ2-7|TRBV7-2|TRBD2|-
TGTGCCAGCAGCCACAGCTCTAGCGGGGCCTACGAGCAGTACTTC
CASSHSSSGAYEQYF
>TRBJ2-7|TRBV28|TRBD1|-
TGTGCCAGTGGACAGGGCCACGAGCAGTACTTC
CASGQGHEQYF
>TRBJ2-2|TRBV28|TRBD1|once
TGTGCCAGCAGTCCTCCGGGACAGGGATGGTCCGGGGAGCTGTTTTTT
CASSPPGQGWSGELFF
>TRBJ2-2|TRBV12-5|-|-
TGTGCTAGTGGTTTGAGGGCCGGGGAGCTGTTTTTT
CASGLRAGELFF
>TRBJ1-1|TRBV4-1|-|-
TGCGCCAGCAGCCAAGTGTGGGGGGGCACTGAAGCTTTCTTT
CASSQVWGGTEAFF
>TRBJ1-4|TRBV4-3|-|-
TGCGCCAGCAGCCCCGTTGCAACTAATGAAAAACTGTTTTTT
CASSPVATNEKLFF
>TRBJ2-1|TRBV2|TRBD2|-
TGTGCCAGCAAAAAGAGTGGGCTAGCGGGCCAGTACAATGAGCAGTTCTTC
CASKKSGLAGQYNEQFF
>TRBJ2-3|TRBV6-1|-|-
TGTGCCAGCAGTGAAGTTGACGGTACCACAGATACGCAGTATTTT
CASSEVDGTTDTQYF
>TRBJ1-1|TRBV5-1|-|-
TGCGCCAGCAGTTTTCAGGTGTGTAGTCCTGAAGCTTTCTTT
CASSFQVCSPEAFF
>TRBJ1-6|TRBV9|-|-
TGTGCCAGCAGCTCTCTGACAGATTCACCCCTCCACTTT
CASSSLTDSPLHF
>TRBJ2-3|TRBV9|TRBD2|-
TGTGCCAGCAGCGTAGATGCGGGAGGGCCTTATAGCACAGATACGCAGTATTTT
CASSVDAGGPYSTDTQYF
>TRBJ1-1|TRBV7-9|TRBD1|-
TGTGCCAGCAGCTTAGCGGGGACAGTGACTGAAGCTTTCTTT
CASSLAGTVTEAFF
>TRBJ2-2|TRBV6-5|TRBD1|-
TGTGCCAGCAGCCCAGGGACAGGTCACACCGGGGAGCTGTTTTTT
CASSPGTGHTGELFF
>TRBJ1-2|TRBV13|-|-
TGTGCCAGCAGCTTAAAAGGCTATGGCTACACCTTC
CASSLKGYGYTF
>TRBJ1-1|TRBV12-5|TRBD1|-
TGTGCTAGTGGTCAGGACAGGGGAAACACTGAAGCTTTCTTT
CASGQDRGNTEAFF
>TRBJ2-7|TRBV7-2|TRBD1|-
TGTGCCAGCAGCTTAGATGGGACAGGGGATGGCGAGCAGTACTTC
CASSLDGTGDGEQYF
>TRBJ2-3|TRBV29-1|-|-
TGCAGCGTTGACAGGGAAGATACGCAGTATTTT
CSVDREDTQYF
>TRBJ2-2|TRBV6-5|-|-
TGTGCCAGCAGGGGTTCCGGGGAGCTGTTTTTT
CASRGSGELFF
>TRBJ2-2|TRBV13|-|-
TGTGCCAGCAGAAGGACGGGGAACACCGGGGAGCTGTTTTTT
CASRRTGNTGELFF
>TRBJ1-2|TRBV2|-|-
TGTGCCAGCAGTGATCCCGGTGGGAATGGGTACGGCTACACCTTC
CASSDPGGNGYGYTF
>TRBJ2-3|TRBV5-4|TRBD1|-
TGTGCCAGCAGCTTGATCCACAGGGGGCGGGCAGATACGCAGTATTTT
CASSLIHRGRADTQYF
>TRBJ2-1|TRBV7-9|TRBD1|once
TGTGCCAGCAGCTCCAGACAGGGGGGCAATGAGCAGTTCTTC
CASSSRQGGNEQFF
>TRBJ2-7|TRBV7-9|TRBD2|once
TGTGCCAGCAGCTTAGCTTCCCTAGCGGGGGGCCCCTACGAGCAGTACTTC
CASSLASLAGGPYEQYF
>TRBJ2-7|TRBV21-1|-|-
TGTGCCAGCCGAAACAGGGGGGCCGAATCCTACTTCAGCTCCTACGAGCAGTACTTC
CASRNRGAESYFSSYEQYF
>TRBJ1-5|TRBV27|-|-
TGTGCCAGCAGTTGGACAGCTAATCAGCCCCAGCATTTT
CASSWTANQPQHF
>TRBJ1-4|TRBV27|TRBD1|-
TGTGCCAGCAGCCGACAGGGTGAAGAAAAACTGTTTTTT
CASSRQGEEKLFF
>TRBJ2-7|TRBV4-1|-|-
TGCGCCAGCAGCCAAGAAGCAGTCATAACCTACGAGCAGTACTTC
CASSQEAVITYEQYF
>TRBJ2-4|TRBV6-6|TRBD1|-
TGTGCCAGCAGTGGACAGGGGTCGGCCAAAAACATTCAGTACTTC
CASSGQGSAKNIQYF
>TRBJ2-6|TRBV28|-|-
TGTGCCAGCAGTTTGAGGCTCTCTGGGGCCAACGTCCTGACTTTC
CASSLRLSGANVLTF
>TRBJ2-7|TRBV15|-|-
TGTGCCACCAGCAGAGATCAGGGGCCCTACGAGCAGTACTTC
CATSRDQGPYEQYF
>TRBJ1-2|TRBV2|TRBD1|-
TGTGCCAGCAGGACCTGGGACAGAGACATTAATGGCTACACCTTC
CASRTWDRDINGYTF